This T cell receptor (beta chain) was sequenced during a study of shared clonotypes between healthy human individuals. Study outcomes and limitations: What rarefaction showed was incomplete sorted-subset sequencing despite large depth.

In germline, CDR1 is SQVTM, CDR2 ANQGSEA. The CDR3 is made up of 16 amino acids. V was clipped by 8 bases and J by 6 bases; unmatched bases: 19. Positive CCR7 selection of CD45RO-negative cells yielded the naive CD8 cells, and terminally differentiated effector memory CD45RA+ cells were excluded. Generated by immunoSEQ multiplex PCR, the TCRdb table keeps only in-frame clones and is missing some. The sample contains 1.5 million to 2.5 million clones, approximately 94% of which appear only once. A word on this clone: Its antigen is unidentified.

J is TRBJ2-3 and V is TRBV29-1; 8 positions agree with TRBD1. Sequencing was carried out using naive CD8+ T cells sorted from blood. The TCR sequence derives from a man aged 18 to 29 in good health. The CDR3 nucleotides read TGCAGCACCCGGGGCAGGGACAGGAGACCCCCCGATACGCAGTATTTT. Protein product: CSTRGRDRRPPDTQYF.